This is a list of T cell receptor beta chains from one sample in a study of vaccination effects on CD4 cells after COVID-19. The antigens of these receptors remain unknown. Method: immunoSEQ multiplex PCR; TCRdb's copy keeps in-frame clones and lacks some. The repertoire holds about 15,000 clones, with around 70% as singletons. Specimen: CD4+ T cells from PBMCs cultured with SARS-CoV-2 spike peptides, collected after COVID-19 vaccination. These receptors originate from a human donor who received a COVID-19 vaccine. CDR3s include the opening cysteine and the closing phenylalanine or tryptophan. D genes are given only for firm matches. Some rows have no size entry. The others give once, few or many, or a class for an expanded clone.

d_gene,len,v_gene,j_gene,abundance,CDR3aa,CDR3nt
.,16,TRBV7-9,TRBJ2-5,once,CASSLGQAYYQETQYF,TGTGCCAGCAGCTTAGGTCAAGCGTATTACCAAGAGACCCAGTACTTC
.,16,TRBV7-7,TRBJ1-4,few,CASSARDAQEREKLFF,TGTGCTAGCAGCGCGCGGGACGCCCAAGAGCGTGAAAAACTGTTTTTT
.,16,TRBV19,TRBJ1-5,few,CASSDRDGYSNQPQHF,TGTGCCAGTAGTGACCGGGACGGATATAGCAATCAGCCCCAGCATTTT
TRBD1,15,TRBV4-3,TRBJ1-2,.,CASSQAHRGNYGYTF,TGCGCCAGCAGCCAAGCGCACAGGGGTAACTATGGCTACACCTTC
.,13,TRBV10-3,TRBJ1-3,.,CAISAGGGNTIYF,TGTGCCATCAGTGCGGGCGGTGGAAACACCATATATTTT
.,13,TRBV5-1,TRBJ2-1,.,CASSLFLGNEQFF,TGCGCCAGCAGCTTGTTTCTTGGTAATGAGCAGTTCTTC
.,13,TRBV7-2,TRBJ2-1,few,CASSFAENNEQFF,TGTGCCAGCAGCTTTGCAGAGAACAATGAGCAGTTCTTC
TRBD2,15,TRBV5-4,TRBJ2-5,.,CASSSSLARQETQYF,TGTGCCAGCAGCTCTTCACTAGCGCGACAAGAGACCCAGTACTTC
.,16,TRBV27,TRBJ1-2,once,CASSLSLGTPPYGYTF,TGTGCCAGCAGTTTGAGTCTAGGGACACCGCCTTATGGCTACACCTTC
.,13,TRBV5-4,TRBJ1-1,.,CASSPLKNTEAFF,TGTGCCAGCAGCCCCCTGAAGAACACTGAAGCTTTCTTT
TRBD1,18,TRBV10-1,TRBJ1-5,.,CASSKGWGQGFGNQPQHF,TGCGCCAGCAGTAAAGGGTGGGGACAGGGGTTTGGCAATCAGCCCCAGCATTTT
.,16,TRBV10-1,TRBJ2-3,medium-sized,CASSESGAGPTDTQYF,TGCGCCAGCAGTGAATCTGGGGCCGGGCCCACAGATACGCAGTATTTT
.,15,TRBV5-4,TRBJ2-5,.,CASRPAASGQETQYF,TGTGCCAGCAGACCAGCGGCATCGGGCCAAGAGACCCAGTACTTC
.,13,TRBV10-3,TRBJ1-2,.,CAISLDSNYGYTF,TGTGCCATCAGCCTGGACAGTAATTATGGCTACACCTTC
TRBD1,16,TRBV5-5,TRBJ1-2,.,CASSSSLDRANYGYTF,TGTGCCAGCAGCTCGAGCTTGGACAGGGCCAACTATGGCTACACCTTC
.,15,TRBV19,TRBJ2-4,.,CASSKRRAQTNIQYF,TGTGCCAGTAGTAAAAGGAGAGCACAAACAAACATTCAGTACTTC
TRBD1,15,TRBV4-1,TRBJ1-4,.,CASSQGDRVNEKLFF,TGCGCCAGCAGCCAGGGGGACAGGGTTAATGAAAAACTGTTTTTT
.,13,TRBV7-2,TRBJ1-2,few,CASSFDTAGGYTF,TGTGCCAGCAGCTTCGACACCGCCGGGGGCTACACCTTC
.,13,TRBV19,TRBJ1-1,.,CASTETVNTEAFF,TGTGCCAGTACCGAGACAGTAAACACTGAAGCTTTCTTT
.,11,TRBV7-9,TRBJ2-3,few,CASSPQDTQYF,TGTGCCAGCAGCCCTCAAGATACGCAGTATTTT
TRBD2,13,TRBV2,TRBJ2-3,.,CATGTSGGDTQYF,TGTGCCACCGGGACTAGCGGGGGAGATACGCAGTATTTT
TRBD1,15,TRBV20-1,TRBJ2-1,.,CSASRGLESYNEQFF,TGCAGTGCTAGTAGGGGGCTAGAGTCCTACAATGAGCAGTTCTTC
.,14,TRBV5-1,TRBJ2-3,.,CASSEGGSTDTQYF,TGCGCCAGCAGCGAAGGGGGAAGCACAGATACGCAGTATTTT
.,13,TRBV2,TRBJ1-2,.,CASSEMGLYGYTF,TGTGCCAGCAGTGAAATGGGCCTCTATGGCTACACCTTC
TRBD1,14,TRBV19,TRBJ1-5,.,CASKDRTGDQPQHF,TGTGCCAGTAAAGATCGGACAGGGGATCAGCCCCAGCATTTT
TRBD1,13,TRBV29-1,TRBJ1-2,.,CSVEGQGSSGYTF,TGCAGCGTCGAAGGACAGGGTTCTTCTGGCTACACCTTC
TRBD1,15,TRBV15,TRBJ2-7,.,CATSRGQGMQGEQYF,TGTGCCACCAGCAGAGGACAGGGGATGCAGGGTGAGCAGTACTTC
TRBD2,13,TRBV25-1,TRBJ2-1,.,CATTLAGGGEQFF,TGTGCCACCACCCTAGCGGGAGGGGGTGAGCAGTTCTTC
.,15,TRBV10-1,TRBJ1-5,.,CASSEQGDPNQPQHF,TGCGCCAGCAGTGAACAAGGGGATCCCAATCAGCCCCAGCATTTT
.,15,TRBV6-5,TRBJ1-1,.,CASRPFGGTNTEAFF,TGTGCCAGCAGGCCCTTTGGGGGAACAAACACTGAAGCTTTCTTT
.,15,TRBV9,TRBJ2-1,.,CASSVAEATYNEQFF,TGTGCCAGCAGCGTAGCAGAGGCGACCTACAATGAGCAGTTCTTC
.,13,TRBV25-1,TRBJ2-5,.,CASSKRQKETQYF,TGTGCCAGCAGTAAACGACAGAAAGAGACCCAGTACTTC
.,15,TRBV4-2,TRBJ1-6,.,CASSREQGGNSPLHF,TGTGCCAGCAGCCGGGAACAGGGAGGGAATTCACCCCTCCACTTT
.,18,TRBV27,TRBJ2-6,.,CASSSIFEGPSGANVLTF,TGTGCCAGCAGCTCCATATTCGAGGGACCCTCTGGGGCCAACGTCCTGACTTTC
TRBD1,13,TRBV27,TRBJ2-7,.,CASRGQGAYEQYF,TGTGCCAGCCGCGGACAGGGGGCGTACGAGCAGTACTTC
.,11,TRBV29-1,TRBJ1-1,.,CSVELNTEAFF,TGCAGCGTTGAACTGAACACTGAAGCTTTCTTT
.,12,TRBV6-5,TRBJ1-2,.,CASSRQSYGYTF,TGTGCCAGCAGCCGACAGTCGTATGGCTACACCTTC
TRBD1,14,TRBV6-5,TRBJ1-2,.,CASSRDRESFGYTF,TGTGCCAGCAGTCGGGACAGGGAAAGTTTTGGCTACACCTTC
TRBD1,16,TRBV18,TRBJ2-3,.,CASSPPVQGAGDTQYF,TGTGCCAGCTCACCACCGGTACAGGGGGCCGGAGATACGCAGTATTTT
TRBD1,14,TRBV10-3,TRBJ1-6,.,CAIRRTGTNSPLHF,TGTGCCATCAGGAGGACAGGGACTAATTCACCCCTCCACTTT
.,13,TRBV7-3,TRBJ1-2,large,CASSLMGTYGYTF,TGTGCCAGCAGCTTAATGGGTACCTATGGCTACACCTTC
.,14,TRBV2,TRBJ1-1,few,CASSEKQGNTEAFF,TGTGCCAGCAGTGAGAAACAGGGGAACACTGAAGCTTTCTTT
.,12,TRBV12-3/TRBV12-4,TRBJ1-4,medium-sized,CASSLSGEKLFF,TGTGCCAGCAGTCTTTCAGGGGAAAAACTGTTTTTT
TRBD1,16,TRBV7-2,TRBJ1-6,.,CASSHRPGQGNSPLHF,TGTGCCAGCAGCCACCGACCGGGACAGGGGAATTCACCCCTCCACTTT
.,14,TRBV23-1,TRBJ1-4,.,CASSHKPPDEKLFF,TGCGCCAGCAGTCATAAACCCCCGGATGAAAAACTGTTTTTT
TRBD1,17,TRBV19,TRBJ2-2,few,CASNSNWARGHTGELFF,TGTGCCAGTAACTCCAATTGGGCCAGGGGGCACACCGGGGAGCTGTTTTTT
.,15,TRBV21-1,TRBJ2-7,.,CASSKAGQLCDEQYF,TGTGCCAGCAGCAAAGCGGGACAGCTATGCGACGAGCAGTACTTC
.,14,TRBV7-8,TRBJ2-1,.,CASSLGLNYNEQFF,TGTGCCAGCAGCTTAGGGCTCAACTACAATGAGCAGTTCTTC
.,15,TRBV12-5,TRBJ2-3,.,CASDHRASSTDTQYF,TGTGCTAGTGACCACCGGGCCAGCAGCACAGATACGCAGTATTTT
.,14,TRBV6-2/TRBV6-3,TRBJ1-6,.,CASSYTGIGSPLHF,TGTGCCAGCAGTTACACAGGGATAGGTTCACCCCTCCACTTT
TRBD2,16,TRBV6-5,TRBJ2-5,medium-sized,CASSYRGLAGGETQYF,TGTGCCAGCAGTTACCGGGGACTAGCGGGGGGGGAGACCCAGTACTTC
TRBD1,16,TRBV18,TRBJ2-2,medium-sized,CASSPTTGGSTGELFF,TGTGCCAGCTCCCCCACGACAGGGGGCAGCACCGGGGAGCTGTTTTTT
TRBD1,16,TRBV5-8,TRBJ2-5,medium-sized,CASSSGQGGMKETQYF,TGTGCCAGCAGCTCGGGACAGGGAGGGATGAAAGAGACCCAGTACTTC
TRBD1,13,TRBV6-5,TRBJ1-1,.,CASSYDRGAEAFF,TGTGCCAGCAGTTACGACAGGGGAGCTGAAGCTTTCTTT
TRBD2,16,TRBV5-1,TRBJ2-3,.,CASSLALAGGRDTQYF,TGCGCCAGCAGCTTGGCCCTAGCGGGGGGCAGAGATACGCAGTATTTT
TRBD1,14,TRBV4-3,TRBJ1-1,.,CASSPGGQGGVAFF,TGCGCCAGCAGCCCAGGGGGGCAGGGAGGAGTAGCTTTCTTT
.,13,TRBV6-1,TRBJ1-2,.,CASSEAGGQGYTF,TGTGCCAGCAGTGAAGCTGGAGGACAAGGCTACACCTTC
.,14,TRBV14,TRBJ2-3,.,CASSQGPAGAWVYF,TGTGCCAGCAGCCAAGGGCCCGCGGGGGCCTGGGTGTATTTT
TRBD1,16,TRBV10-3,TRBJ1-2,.,CAISPRQGSINYGYTF,TGTGCCATCAGCCCCCGACAGGGGTCGATTAACTATGGCTACACCTTC
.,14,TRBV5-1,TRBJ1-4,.,CASSPGTTNEKLFF,TGCGCCAGCAGCCCGGGGACAACTAATGAAAAACTGTTTTTT